The clone carrying this T cell receptor beta chain was picked up many times. The antigen is not known. This entry is derived from a study of neurological immune-mediated disorders. Study results and limitations: The level of TCR clonal expansion was highest in patients with HTLV-1-associated myelopathy and lowest in multiple sclerosis, where it fell below the level seen in healthy controls.

Synthesis of cDNA was carried out by template-switch 5'RACE. The reaction used 10-nucleotide random UMIs. TCRdb passed the 5' RACE reads through MiXCR, listing each CDR3 protein once. The profile shows 28,000 or so distinct CDR3 sequences, around a fifth of them singletons. This CDR3 has 15 amino acids. Trimming pared 4 bases from V and 0 bases from J, leaving 11 bases between. The germline V gene encodes CDR1 SGHRS and CDR2 YFSETQ. V usage is TRBV5-1 and J usage is TRBJ2-1; TRBD2 is a possible D gene (6 bases). The source is a woman aged 55-70 years in good health. The specimen was PBMCs. CDR3 amino acids: CASSPDGGSYNEQFF. CDR3 bases: TGCGCCAGCAGCCCGGACGGGGGCTCCTACAATGAGCAGTTCTTC.